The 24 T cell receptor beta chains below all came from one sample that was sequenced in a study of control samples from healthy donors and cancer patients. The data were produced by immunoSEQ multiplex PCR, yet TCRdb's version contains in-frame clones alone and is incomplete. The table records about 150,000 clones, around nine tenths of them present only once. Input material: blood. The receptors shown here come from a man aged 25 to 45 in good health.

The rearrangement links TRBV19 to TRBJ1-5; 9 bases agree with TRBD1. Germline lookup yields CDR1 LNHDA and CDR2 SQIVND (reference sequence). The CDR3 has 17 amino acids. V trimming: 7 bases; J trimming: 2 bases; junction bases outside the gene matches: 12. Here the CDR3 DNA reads TGTGCCAGTACTCCTGAAGCCTGGACAGGGGGCAATCAGCCCCAGCATTTT. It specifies CASTPEAWTGGNQPQHF.

The chain's CDR3 is CASSVDVATNEKLFF. CDR3 nucleotides: TGTGCCAGCAGCGTAGATGTAGCAACTAATGAAAAACTGTTTTTT. V usage is TRBV9 and J usage is TRBJ1-4; D is uncertain. V lost 0 bases and J 0 bases, leaving 6 bases between the germline ends. CDR3 length equals 15 residues. Per the germline V gene, CDR1 is SGDLS and CDR2 is YYNGEE. The full variable domain, its missing parts supplied by reference TRBV9 and TRBJ1-4, is DSGVTQTPKHLITATGQRVTLRCSPRSGDLSVYWYQQSLDQGLQFLIQYYNGEERAKGNILERFSAQQFPDLHSELNLSSLELGDSALYFCASSVDVATNEKLFFGSGTQLSVL.

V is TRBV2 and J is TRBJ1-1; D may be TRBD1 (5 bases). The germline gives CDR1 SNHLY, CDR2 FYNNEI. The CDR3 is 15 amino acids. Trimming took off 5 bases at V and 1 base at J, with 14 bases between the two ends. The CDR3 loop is CASSSTGGANTEAFF. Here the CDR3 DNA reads TGTGCCAGCAGTTCCACAGGCGGGGCGAACACTGAAGCTTTCTTT.

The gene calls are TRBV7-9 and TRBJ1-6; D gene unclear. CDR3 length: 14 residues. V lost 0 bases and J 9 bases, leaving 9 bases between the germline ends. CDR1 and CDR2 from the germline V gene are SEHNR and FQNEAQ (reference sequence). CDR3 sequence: CASSLAPETSPLHF. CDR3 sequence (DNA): TGTGCCAGCAGCTTAGCGCCGGAGACTTCACCCCTCCACTTT.

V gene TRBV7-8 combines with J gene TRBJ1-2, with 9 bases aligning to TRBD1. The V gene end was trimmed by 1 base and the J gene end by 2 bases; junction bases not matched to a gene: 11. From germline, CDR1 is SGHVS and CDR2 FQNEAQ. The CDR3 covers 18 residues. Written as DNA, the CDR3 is TGTGCCAGCAGCTTAGTCGGGACAGGGCCGCGAGGGAACTATGGCTACACCTTC. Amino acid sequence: CASSLVGTGPRGNYGYTF.

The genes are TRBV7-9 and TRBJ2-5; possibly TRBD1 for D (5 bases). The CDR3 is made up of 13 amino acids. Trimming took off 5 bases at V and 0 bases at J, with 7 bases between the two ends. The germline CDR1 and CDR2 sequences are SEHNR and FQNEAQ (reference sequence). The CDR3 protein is CASSGAYQETQYF. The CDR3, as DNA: TGTGCCAGCAGCGGGGCGTACCAAGAGACCCAGTACTTC.

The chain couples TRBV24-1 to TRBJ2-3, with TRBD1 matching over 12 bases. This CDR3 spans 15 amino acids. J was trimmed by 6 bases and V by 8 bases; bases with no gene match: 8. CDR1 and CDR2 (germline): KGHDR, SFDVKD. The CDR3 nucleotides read TGTGCCACCAAGTCCCGGGACAGGGGGCTGGATACGCAGTATTTT. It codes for CATKSRDRGLDTQYF.

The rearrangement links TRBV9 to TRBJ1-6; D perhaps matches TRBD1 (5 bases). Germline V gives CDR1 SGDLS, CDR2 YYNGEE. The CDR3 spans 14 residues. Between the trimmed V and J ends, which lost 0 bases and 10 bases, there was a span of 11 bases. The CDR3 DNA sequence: TGTGCCAGCAGCGTAGGGCAGGGTGACTCACCCCTCCACTTT. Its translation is CASSVGQGDSPLHF. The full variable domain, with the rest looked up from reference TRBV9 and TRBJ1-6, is DSGVTQTPKHLITATGQRVTLRCSPRSGDLSVYWYQQSLDQGLQFLIQYYNGEERAKGNILERFSAQQFPDLHSELNLSSLELGDSALYFCASSVGQGDSPLHFGNGTRLTVT.

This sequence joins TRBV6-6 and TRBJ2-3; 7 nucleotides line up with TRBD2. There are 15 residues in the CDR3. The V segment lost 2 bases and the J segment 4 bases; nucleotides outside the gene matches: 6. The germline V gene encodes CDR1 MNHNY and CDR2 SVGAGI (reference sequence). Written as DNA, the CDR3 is TGTGCCAGCAGTTACGAGGGGAGGGGCGCAGATACGCAGTATTTT. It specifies CASSYEGRGADTQYF.

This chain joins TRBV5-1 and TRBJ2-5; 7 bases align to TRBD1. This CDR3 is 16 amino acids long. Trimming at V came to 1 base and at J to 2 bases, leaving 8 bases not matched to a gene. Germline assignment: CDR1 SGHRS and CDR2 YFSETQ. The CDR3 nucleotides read TGCGCCAGCAGCTTGTTGGTTTCAGGGGGTCAAGAGACCCAGTACTTC. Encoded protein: CASSLLVSGGQETQYF.

CDR3 DNA sequence: TGTGCCAGCAGCTTAGCAGGGATTAATTCACCCCTCCACTTT. Translation gives CASSLAGINSPLHF. This chain uses TRBV11-3 with TRBJ1-6, with D maybe TRBD1 (5 bases). The CDR3 length is 14 residues. V lost 1 base to trimming and J lost 6 bases, with 7 bases between them. The V gene's germline CDR1 is SGHNT and CDR2 YENEEA.

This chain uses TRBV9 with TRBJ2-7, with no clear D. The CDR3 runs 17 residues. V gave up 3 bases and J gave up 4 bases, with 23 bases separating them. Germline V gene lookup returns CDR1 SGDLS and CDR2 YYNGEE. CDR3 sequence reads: CASSGTVGTVPFYEQYF. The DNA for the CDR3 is TGTGCCAGCAGCGGGACGGTTGGTACGGTCCCCTTTTACGAGCAGTACTTC. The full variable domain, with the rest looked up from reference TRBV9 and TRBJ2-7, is DSGVTQTPKHLITATGQRVTLRCSPRSGDLSVYWYQQSLDQGLQFLIQYYNGEERAKGNILERFSAQQFPDLHSELNLSSLELGDSALYFCASSGTVGTVPFYEQYFGPGTRLTVT.

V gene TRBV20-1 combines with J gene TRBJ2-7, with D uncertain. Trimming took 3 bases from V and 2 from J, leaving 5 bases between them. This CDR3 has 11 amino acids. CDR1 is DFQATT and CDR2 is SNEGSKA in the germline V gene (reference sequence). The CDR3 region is CSASGTYEQYF. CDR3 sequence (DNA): TGCAGTGCTAGTGGCACCTACGAGCAGTACTTC.

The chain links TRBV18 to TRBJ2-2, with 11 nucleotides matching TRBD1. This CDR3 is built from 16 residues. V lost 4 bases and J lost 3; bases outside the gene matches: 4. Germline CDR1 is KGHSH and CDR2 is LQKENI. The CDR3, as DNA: TGTGCCAGCTCACGGACAGGGGGCGCCGACACCGGGGAGCTGTTTTTT. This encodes CASSRTGGADTGELFF.

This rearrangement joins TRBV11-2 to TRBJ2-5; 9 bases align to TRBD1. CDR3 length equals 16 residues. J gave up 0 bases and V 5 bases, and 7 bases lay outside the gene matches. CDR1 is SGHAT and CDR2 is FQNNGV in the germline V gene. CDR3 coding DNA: TGTGCCAGCAGCCCTCACAGGGGGCTTGACCAAGAGACCCAGTACTTC. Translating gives CASSPHRGLDQETQYF.

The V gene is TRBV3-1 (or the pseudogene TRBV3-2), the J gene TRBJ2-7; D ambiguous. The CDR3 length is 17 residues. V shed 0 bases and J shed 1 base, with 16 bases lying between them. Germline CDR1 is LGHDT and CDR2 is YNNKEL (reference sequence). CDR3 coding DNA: TGTGCCAGCAGCCAAGATCGAAGACATCAAGGATCCTACGAGCAGTACTTC. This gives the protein CASSQDRRHQGSYEQYF.

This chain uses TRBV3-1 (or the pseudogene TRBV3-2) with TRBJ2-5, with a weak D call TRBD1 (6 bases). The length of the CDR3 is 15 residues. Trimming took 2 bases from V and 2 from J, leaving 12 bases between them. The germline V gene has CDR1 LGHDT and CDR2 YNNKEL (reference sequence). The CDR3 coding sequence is TGTGCCAGCAGCCAAAAGGGGGTGATTCAAGAGACCCAGTACTTC. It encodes CASSQKGVIQETQYF.

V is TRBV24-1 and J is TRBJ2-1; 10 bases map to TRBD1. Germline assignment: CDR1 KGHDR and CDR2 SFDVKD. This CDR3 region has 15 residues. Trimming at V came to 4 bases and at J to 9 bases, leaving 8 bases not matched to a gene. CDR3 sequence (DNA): TGTGCCACCAGTGACCCGGGACAGGGGATTGGTGAGCAGTTCTTC. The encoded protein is CATSDPGQGIGEQFF.

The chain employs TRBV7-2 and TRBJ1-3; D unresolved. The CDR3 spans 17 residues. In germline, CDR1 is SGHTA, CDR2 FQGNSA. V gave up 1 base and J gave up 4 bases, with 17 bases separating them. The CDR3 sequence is CASSLGAADHLGNTIYF. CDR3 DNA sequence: TGTGCCAGCAGCTTAGGGGCTGCGGACCATTTAGGAAACACCATATATTTT.

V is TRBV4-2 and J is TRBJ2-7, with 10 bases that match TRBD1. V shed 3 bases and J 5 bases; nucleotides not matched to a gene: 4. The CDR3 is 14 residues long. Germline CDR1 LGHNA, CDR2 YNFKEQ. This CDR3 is CASSQTGGLDEQYF. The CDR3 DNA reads TGTGCCAGCAGCCAGACAGGGGGCTTAGACGAGCAGTACTTC.

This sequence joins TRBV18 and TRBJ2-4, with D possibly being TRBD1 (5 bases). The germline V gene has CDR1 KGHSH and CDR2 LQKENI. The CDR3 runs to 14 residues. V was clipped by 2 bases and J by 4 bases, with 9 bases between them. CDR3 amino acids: CASSPDSQKNIQYF. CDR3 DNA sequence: TGTGCCAGCTCACCAGACAGTCAGAAAAACATTCAGTACTTC.

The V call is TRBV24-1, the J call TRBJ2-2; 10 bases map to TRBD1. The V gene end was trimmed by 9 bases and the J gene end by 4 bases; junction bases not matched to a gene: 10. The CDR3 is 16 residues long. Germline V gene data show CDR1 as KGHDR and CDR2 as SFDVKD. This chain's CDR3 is CATGTGVLGGTGELFF. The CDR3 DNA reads TGTGCCACCGGGACAGGGGTACTCGGTGGCACCGGGGAGCTGTTTTTT.

DNA for the CDR3: TGTGCCAGCAGTTGGAACGGCCTAAACGAGCAGTACTTC. Protein product: CASSWNGLNEQYF. The chain uses TRBV6-5 and TRBJ2-7; no clear D. The CDR3 totals 13 residues. The V gene lost 4 bases and the J gene lost 5 bases, with 12 bases spanning the gap. Germline V CDR1 and CDR2: MNHEY, SVGAGI.

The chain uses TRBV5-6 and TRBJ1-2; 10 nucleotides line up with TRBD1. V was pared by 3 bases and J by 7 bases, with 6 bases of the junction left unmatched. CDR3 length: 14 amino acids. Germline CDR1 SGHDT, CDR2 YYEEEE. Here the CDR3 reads CASSWGGQGTGYTF. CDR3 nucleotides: TGTGCCAGCAGCTGGGGGGGACAGGGGACTGGCTACACCTTC.